This is a list of T cell receptor beta chains from one sample in a study of shared clonotypes between healthy human individuals. Repertoires were generated with immunoSEQ multiplex PCR, while TCRdb's copy carries only in-frame clones and drops some. The repertoire holds about 960,000 clones, with more than 75% as singletons. The sample taken for sequencing was memory CD4+ T cells sorted from blood. The receptors derive from a man between 18 and 29 years old in good health. CDR3s include the opening cysteine and the closing phenylalanine or tryptophan. The D gene is left open where the match is weak. Some rows mark clone size as missing; the rest say once, few, many or name a class of expanded clone.

>-|TRBV10-3|TRBJ1-4|-
CAISDGSTNEKLFF
TGTGCCATCAGTGATGGGTCGACTAATGAAAAACTGTTTTTT
>TRBD2|TRBV5-1|TRBJ2-5|-
CASSLRTSQETQYF
TGCGCCAGCAGCCTAAGGACTAGTCAAGAGACCCAGTACTTC
>-|TRBV2|TRBJ1-1|-
CASSEARSNTEAFF
TGTGCCAGCAGTGAAGCACGGTCGAACACTGAAGCTTTCTTT
>TRBD2|TRBV4-1|TRBJ2-2|-
CASEELAGGPYNTGELFF
TGCGCCAGCGAAGAGCTAGCGGGAGGGCCGTATAACACCGGGGAGCTGTTTTTT
>TRBD2|TRBV6-1|TRBJ2-7|-
CASRGRAGEQYF
TGTGCCAGCAGAGGGAGGGCTGGCGAGCAGTACTTC
>-|TRBV4-1|TRBJ1-6|many
CASSQDPNSPLHF
TGCGCCAGCAGCCAAGACCCTAATTCACCCCTCCACTTT
>-|TRBV9|TRBJ2-1|once
CASSVSGINEQFF
TGTGCCAGCAGCGTATCAGGAATCAATGAGCAGTTCTTC
>-|TRBV9|TRBJ1-3|-
CASSVDRNTIYF
TGTGCCAGCAGCGTAGATCGGAACACCATATATTTT
>-|TRBV10-3|TRBJ1-2|-
CATKGGASDYGYTF
TGTGCCACGAAGGGAGGGGCGTCAGACTATGGCTACACCTTC
>-|TRBV11-2|TRBJ2-7|-
CASSRESRPYEQYF
TGTGCCAGCAGCCGGGAATCGCGGCCCTACGAGCAGTACTTC
>-|TRBV6-6|TRBJ2-1|-
CASSSGADQFF
TGTGCCAGCAGTTCAGGGGCGGATCAGTTCTTC
>TRBD1|TRBV2|TRBJ2-3|once
CASSAGQGTDTQYF
TGTGCCAGCAGTGCGGGACAGGGCACAGATACGCAGTATTTT
>TRBD1|TRBV30|TRBJ2-2|-
CAWDRGRAGELFF
TGTGCCTGGGACAGGGGAAGGGCCGGGGAGCTGTTTTTT
>-|TRBV5-6|TRBJ1-6|few
CASSLELGVPVSYNSPLHF
TGTGCCAGCAGCTTGGAACTAGGGGTGCCGGTTTCCTATAATTCACCCCTCCACTTT
>-|TRBV5-4|TRBJ2-7|-
CASSLDRYEQYF
TGTGCCAGCAGTTTGGACCGTTACGAGCAGTACTTC
>-|TRBV5-1|TRBJ2-3|-
CASSLEGGTDTQYF
TGCGCCAGCAGCTTGGAGGGGGGCACAGATACGCAGTATTTT
>TRBD1|TRBV5-1|TRBJ2-3|-
CASSPGTGGPLNTDTQYF
TGCGCCAGCAGCCCCGGGACAGGGGGTCCGCTGAACACAGATACGCAGTATTTT
>TRBD1|TRBV5-4|TRBJ2-5|-
CASRTSGTGKETQYF
TGTGCCAGCAGAACCTCCGGGACAGGGAAGGAGACCCAGTACTTC
>-|TRBV10-1|TRBJ1-1|-
CASSESIRQLEAFF
TGCGCCAGCAGTGAGTCGATACGCCAGCTTGAAGCTTTCTTT
>TRBD2|TRBV6-5|TRBJ2-1|-
CASTESGSSYNEQFF
TGTGCCAGCACCGAAAGCGGGAGCTCCTACAATGAGCAGTTCTTC
>-|TRBV25-1|TRBJ2-3|-
CASSRGMTADTQYF
TGTGCCAGCAGTAGAGGGATGACTGCAGATACGCAGTATTTT
>TRBD2|TRBV10-3|TRBJ2-3|-
CAIKASGSPDTQYF
TGTGCCATCAAAGCTAGCGGGAGTCCAGATACGCAGTATTTT
>-|TRBV7-8|TRBJ1-1|-
CASSSNHMNTEAFF
TGTGCCAGCAGCTCGAATCATATGAACACTGAAGCTTTCTTT
>-|TRBV28|TRBJ2-6|few
CASSLISGSGANVLTF
TGTGCCAGCAGTTTAATCAGCGGCTCTGGGGCCAACGTCCTGACTTTC
>-|TRBV28|TRBJ1-3|-
CASSLRGAGRTGNTIYF
TGTGCCAGCAGTCTCCGAGGGGCAGGGAGGACTGGAAACACCATATATTTT
>TRBD1|TRBV5-1|TRBJ1-2|-
CASSLADRAGGYTF
TGCGCCAGCAGCTTGGCCGACAGGGCAGGAGGCTACACCTTC
>TRBD1|TRBV7-9|TRBJ1-2|-
CASSSGTVGSKGYTF
TGTGCCAGCAGCTCCGGGACAGTGGGCTCCAAGGGCTACACCTTC
>-|TRBV5-1|TRBJ1-4|-
CASRDRPNEKLFF
TGCGCCAGCAGGGACAGACCTAATGAAAAACTGTTTTTT
>TRBD1|TRBV18|TRBJ1-1|-
CASSPPGQGSSSEAFF
TGTGCCAGCTCACCCCCGGGACAGGGATCGTCGTCTGAAGCTTTCTTT
>-|TRBV30|TRBJ2-2|-
CAWSVGHSTGELFF
TGTGCCTGGAGTGTGGGACACTCCACCGGGGAGCTGTTTTTT
>TRBD1|TRBV7-3|TRBJ2-2|-
CASRRTGQTGELFF
TGTGCCAGCAGACGGACAGGGCAAACCGGGGAGCTGTTTTTT